This T cell receptor beta chain was identified in a study of CD8 T cells in ankylosing spondylitis. Points from the study as a whole: Previous work reported some of these motif variants in the synovial fluid and blood of reactive arthritis. Matched ankylosing spondylitis synovial fluid reportedly contained a significantly enriched population of disease-linked clones. Roughly eight highly homologous variants made up a TCR beta motif that seemed to typify ankylosing spondylitis blood.

Comment on this clonotype: Its target is unknown.

CDR3 length: 11 residues. Trimming stripped 10 bases from V and 12 bases from J, with 19 bases between. CDR1 is MNHNS and CDR2 is SASEGT in the germline V gene. With molecular barcodes, quantitative 5'-RACE was used to make the TCR beta libraries. Via MiXCR, TCRdb re-called the 5' RACE reads, giving one row per CDR3 protein. Among fewer than 450,000 distinct CDR3 sequences listed, over 15% were seen once. The TCR originated in a male donor with ankylosing spondylitis. The sample comprised blood, either unsorted or a sorted T cell fraction (not recorded which). The chain joins TRBV6-1 to TRBJ2-7, with a weak D call TRBD1 (5 bases). CDR3 in DNA: TGTGCCACCCTTTTTGGGGCTTCTTCGTACTTC. It translates to CATLFGASSYF.